This T cell receptor beta chain was obtained from a study of T cells in Graves' hyperthyroidism and ophthalmopathy. Researchers amplified the TCR beta CDR3 regions from RNA transcripts. Using the HTBI primer set, a first-round RT-PCR was run on the TCR CDR3. MiXCR, run by TCRdb on the multiplex PCR reads, gives a single entry per CDR3 protein. The table includes around 300,000 distinct CDR3 sequences, roughly an eighth detected once. Broader study findings: A model using 13 V-J features told ophthalmopathy apart from stable hyperthyroidism.

This CDR3 region has 15 residues. Trimming left V 5 bases short and J 0 bases short, with 11 bases between. Germline V gene data show CDR1 as SGHAT and CDR2 as FQNNGV. This clonotype was seen at least ten times. Antigen specificity is unknown. The V call is TRBV11-2, the J call TRBJ2-4, with D unresolved. Input material: blood. The TCR comes from a middle-aged woman with Graves' ophthalmopathy. The CDR3 reads CASSQGRVAKNIQYF. The CDR3 nucleotides are TGTGCCAGCAGCCAAGGACGGGTAGCCAAAAACATTCAGTACTTC.